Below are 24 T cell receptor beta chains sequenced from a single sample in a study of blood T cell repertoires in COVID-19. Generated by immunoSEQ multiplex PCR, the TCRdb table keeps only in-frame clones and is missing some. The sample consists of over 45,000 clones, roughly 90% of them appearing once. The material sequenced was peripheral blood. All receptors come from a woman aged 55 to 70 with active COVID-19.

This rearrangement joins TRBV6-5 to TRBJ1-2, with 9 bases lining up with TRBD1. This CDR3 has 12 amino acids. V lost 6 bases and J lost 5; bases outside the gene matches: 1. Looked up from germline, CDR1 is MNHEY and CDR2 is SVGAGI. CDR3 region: CASSGQGYGYTF. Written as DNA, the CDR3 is TGTGCCAGCAGCGGACAGGGGTATGGCTACACCTTC.

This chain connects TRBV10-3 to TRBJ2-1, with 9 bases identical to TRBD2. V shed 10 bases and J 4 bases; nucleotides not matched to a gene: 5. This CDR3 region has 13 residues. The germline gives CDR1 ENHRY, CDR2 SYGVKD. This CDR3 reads CATVAGVYNEQFF. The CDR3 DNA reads TGTGCCACTGTAGCGGGGGTATACAATGAGCAGTTCTTC.

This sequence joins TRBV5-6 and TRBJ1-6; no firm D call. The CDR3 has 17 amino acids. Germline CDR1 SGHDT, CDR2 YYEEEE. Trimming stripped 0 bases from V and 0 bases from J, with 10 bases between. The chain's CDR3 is CASSLGTGSSYNSPLHF. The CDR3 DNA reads TGTGCCAGCAGCTTGGGGACGGGGAGCTCCTATAATTCACCCCTCCACTTT.

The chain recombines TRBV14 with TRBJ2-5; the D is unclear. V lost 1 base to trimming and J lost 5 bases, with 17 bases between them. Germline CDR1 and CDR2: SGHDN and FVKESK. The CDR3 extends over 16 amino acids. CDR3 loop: CASSQGASPRWETQYF. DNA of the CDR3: TGTGCCAGCAGCCAAGGTGCCAGCCCTAGGTGGGAGACCCAGTACTTC.

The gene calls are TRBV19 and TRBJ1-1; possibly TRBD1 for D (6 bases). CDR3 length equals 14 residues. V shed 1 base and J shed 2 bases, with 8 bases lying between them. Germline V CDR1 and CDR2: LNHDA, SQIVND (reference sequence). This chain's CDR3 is CASSIGTVNTEAFF. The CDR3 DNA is TGTGCCAGTAGTATAGGGACAGTCAACACTGAAGCTTTCTTT.

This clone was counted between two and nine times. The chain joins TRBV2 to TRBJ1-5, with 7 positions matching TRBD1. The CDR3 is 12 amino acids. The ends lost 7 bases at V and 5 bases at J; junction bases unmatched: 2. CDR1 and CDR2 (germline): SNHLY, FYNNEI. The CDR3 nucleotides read TGTGCCAGCAACAGGGGTGATCAGCCCCAGCATTTT. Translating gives CASNRGDQPQHF.

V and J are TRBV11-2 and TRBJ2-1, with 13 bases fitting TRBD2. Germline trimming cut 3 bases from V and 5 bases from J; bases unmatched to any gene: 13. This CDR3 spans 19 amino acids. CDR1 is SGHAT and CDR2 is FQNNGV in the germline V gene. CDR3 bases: TGTGCCAGCAGCTTCTACTCCCCGGGACTAGCGGGGACCCACAATGAGCAGTTCTTC. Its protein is CASSFYSPGLAGTHNEQFF.

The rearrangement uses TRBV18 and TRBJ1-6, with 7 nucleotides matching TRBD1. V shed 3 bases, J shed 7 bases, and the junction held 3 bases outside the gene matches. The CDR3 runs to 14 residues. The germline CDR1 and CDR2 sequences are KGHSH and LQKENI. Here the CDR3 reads CASSPGQPNSPLHF. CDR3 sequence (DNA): TGTGCCAGCTCACCGGGACAGCCCAATTCACCCCTCCACTTT.

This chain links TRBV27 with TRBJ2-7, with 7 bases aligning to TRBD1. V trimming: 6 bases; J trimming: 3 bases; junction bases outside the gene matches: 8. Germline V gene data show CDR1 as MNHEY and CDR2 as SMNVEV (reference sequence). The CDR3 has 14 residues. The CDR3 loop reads CASSRTGNFYEQYF. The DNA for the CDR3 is TGTGCCAGCAGCCGGACAGGAAATTTCTACGAGCAGTACTTC.

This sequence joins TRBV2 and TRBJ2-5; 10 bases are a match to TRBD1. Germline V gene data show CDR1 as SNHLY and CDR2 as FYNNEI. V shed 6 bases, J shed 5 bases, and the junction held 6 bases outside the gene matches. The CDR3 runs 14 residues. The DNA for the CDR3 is TGTGCCAGCAGACCCGACAGGGGGCCGGAGACCCAGTACTTC. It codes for CASRPDRGPETQYF. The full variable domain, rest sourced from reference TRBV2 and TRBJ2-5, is EPEVTQTPSHQVTQMGQEVILRCVPISNHLYFYWYRQILGQKVEFLVSFYNNEISEKSEIFDDQFSVERPDGSNFTLKIRSTKLEDSAMYFCASRPDRGPETQYFGPGTRLLVL.

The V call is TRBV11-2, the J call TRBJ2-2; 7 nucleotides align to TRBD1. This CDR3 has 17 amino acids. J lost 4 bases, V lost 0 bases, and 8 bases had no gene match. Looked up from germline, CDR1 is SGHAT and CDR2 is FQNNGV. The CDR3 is CASSLDIDRAGTGELFF. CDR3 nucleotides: TGTGCCAGCAGCTTAGATATTGACAGGGCGGGCACCGGGGAGCTGTTTTTT.

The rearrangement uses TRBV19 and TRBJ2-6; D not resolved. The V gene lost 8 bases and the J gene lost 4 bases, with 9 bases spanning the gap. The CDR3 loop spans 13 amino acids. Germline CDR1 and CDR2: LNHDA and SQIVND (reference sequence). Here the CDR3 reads CASGPVGANVLTF. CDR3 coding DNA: TGTGCCAGTGGGCCCGTCGGGGCCAACGTCCTGACTTTC.

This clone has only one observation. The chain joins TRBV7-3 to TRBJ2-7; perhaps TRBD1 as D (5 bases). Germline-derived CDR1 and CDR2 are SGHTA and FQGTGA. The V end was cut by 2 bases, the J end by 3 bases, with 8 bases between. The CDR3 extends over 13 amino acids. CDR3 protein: CASSLQTDYEQYF. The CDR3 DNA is TGTGCCAGCAGCTTACAGACAGACTACGAGCAGTACTTC.

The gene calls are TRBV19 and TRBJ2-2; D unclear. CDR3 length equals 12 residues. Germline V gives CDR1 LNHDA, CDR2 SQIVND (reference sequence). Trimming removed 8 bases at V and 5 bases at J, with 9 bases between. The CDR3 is CASCRSTGELFF. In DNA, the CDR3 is TGTGCCAGTTGTAGGAGTACCGGGGAGCTGTTTTTT. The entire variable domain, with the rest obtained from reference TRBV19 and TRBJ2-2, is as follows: DGGITQSPKYLFRKEGQNVTLSCEQNLNHDAMYWYRQDPGQGLRLIYYSQIVNDFQKGDIAEGYSVSREKKESFPLTVTSAQKNPTAFYLCASCRSTGELFFGEGSRLTVL.

CDR3: CASSQEGAGSYGYTF. Here the CDR3 DNA reads TGTGCCAGCAGCCAAGAGGGAGCGGGCTCCTATGGCTACACCTTC. V gene TRBV3-1 (or the pseudogene TRBV3-2) combines with J gene TRBJ1-2; D call uncertain. Germline CDR1 reads LGHDT; CDR2 reads YNNKEL (reference sequence). With 0 bases removed from V and 4 bases from J, the gap between germline ends came to 12 bases. The CDR3 loop spans 15 amino acids.

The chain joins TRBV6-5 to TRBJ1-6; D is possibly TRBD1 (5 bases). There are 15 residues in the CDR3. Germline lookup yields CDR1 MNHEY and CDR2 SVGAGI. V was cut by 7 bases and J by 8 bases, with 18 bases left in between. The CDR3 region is CASTSGRGGDSPLHF. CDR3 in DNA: TGTGCCAGCACCTCCGGGCGGGGGGGGGATTCACCCCTCCACTTT.

CDR3 region: CASSYHGTNEKLFF. CDR3 DNA sequence: TGTGCCAGCAGTTATCACGGAACTAATGAAAAACTGTTTTTT. The gene calls are TRBV6-2 or TRBV6-3 and TRBJ1-4; D gene unclear. The CDR3 has 14 amino acids. Trimming took 3 bases from V and 1 from J, leaving 6 bases between them. Looked up from germline, CDR1 is MNHEY and CDR2 is SVGEGT.

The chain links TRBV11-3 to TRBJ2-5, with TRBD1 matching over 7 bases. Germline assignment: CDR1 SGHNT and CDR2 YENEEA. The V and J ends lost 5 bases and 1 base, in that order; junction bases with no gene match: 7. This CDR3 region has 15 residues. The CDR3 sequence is CASSLQGEIQETQYF. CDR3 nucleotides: TGTGCCAGCAGCCTTCAGGGGGAGATCCAAGAGACCCAGTACTTC.

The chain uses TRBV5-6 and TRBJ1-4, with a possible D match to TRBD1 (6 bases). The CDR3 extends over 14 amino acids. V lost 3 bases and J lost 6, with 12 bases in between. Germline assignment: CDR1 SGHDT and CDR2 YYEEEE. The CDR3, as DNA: TGTGCCAGCAGCTCCACAGGGAGGGATGAAAAACTGTTTTTT. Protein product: CASSSTGRDEKLFF.

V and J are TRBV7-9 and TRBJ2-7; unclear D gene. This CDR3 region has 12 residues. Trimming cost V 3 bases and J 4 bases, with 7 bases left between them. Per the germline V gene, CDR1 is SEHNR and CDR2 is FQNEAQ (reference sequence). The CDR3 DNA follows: TGTGCCAGCAGCTTTCAGGATTACGAGCAGTACTTC. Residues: CASSFQDYEQYF.

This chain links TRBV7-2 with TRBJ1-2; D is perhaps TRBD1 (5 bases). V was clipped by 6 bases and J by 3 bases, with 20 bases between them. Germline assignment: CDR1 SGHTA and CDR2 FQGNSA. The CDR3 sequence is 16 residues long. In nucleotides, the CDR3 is TGTGCCAGCAGTCCGCAGGGTCCCCCGTATTACTATGGCTACACCTTC. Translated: CASSPQGPPYYYGYTF.

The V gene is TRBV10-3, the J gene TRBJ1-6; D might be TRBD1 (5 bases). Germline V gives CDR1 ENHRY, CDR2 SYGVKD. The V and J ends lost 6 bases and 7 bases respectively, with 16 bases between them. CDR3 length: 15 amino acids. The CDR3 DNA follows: TGTGCCATCAGGGAACTACAGGTGGGAAATTCACCCCTCCACTTT. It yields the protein CAIRELQVGNSPLHF.

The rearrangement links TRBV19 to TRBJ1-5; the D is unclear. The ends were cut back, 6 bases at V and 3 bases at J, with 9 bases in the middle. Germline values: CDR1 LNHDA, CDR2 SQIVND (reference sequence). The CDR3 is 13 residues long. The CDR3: CASRRASNQPQHF. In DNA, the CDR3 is TGTGCCAGTAGGAGGGCCTCCAATCAGCCCCAGCATTTT.

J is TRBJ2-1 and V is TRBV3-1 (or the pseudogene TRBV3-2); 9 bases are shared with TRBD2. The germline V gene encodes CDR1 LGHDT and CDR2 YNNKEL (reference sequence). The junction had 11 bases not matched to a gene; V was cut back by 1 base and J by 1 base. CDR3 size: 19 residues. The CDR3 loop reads CASSQVWRGGPESYNEQFF. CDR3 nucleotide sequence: TGTGCCAGCAGCCAAGTTTGGCGGGGGGGACCTGAATCCTACAATGAGCAGTTCTTC.